This is a list of T cell receptor beta chains from one sample in a study of T cell clusters in autoimmune cytopenias. TCRdb re-called the multiplex PCR reads and shows each CDR3 protein once, DNA omitted. Its table records 4,500 to 7,000 distinct CDR3 sequences. The data were also submitted as part of a second study, on T cell repertoires in aging, cancer and after chemotherapy.

Sequencing input: peripheral blood. The receptors originated from a human donor in good health. Each CDR3 is given with its conserved first and last residue. Clone size is given for some rows only: seen once, a few or many times, or a class if the clone is expanded.

clone size: -; J gene: TRBJ2-2; V gene: TRBV24-1; CDR3 protein: CATSGGFNTGELFF
clone size: -; J gene: TRBJ2-3; V gene: TRBV20-1; CDR3 protein: CSALPGEGASTDTQYF
clone size: medium-sized; J gene: TRBJ2-7; V gene: TRBV12-3/TRBV12-4; CDR3 protein: CASSSTSYEQYF
clone size: medium-sized; J gene: TRBJ2-2; V gene: TRBV15; CDR3 protein: CATSRGSTNTGELFF
clone size: medium-sized; J gene: TRBJ2-1; V gene: TRBV18; CDR3 protein: CASSPPAGVRYNEQFF
clone size: medium-sized; J gene: TRBJ2-2; V gene: TRBV19; CDR3 protein: CASSTGTTLRGELFF
clone size: -; J gene: TRBJ1-1; V gene: TRBV5-8; CDR3 protein: CASSRIGGVAFF
clone size: -; J gene: TRBJ2-1; V gene: TRBV5-1; CDR3 protein: CASSLAGVGQGSYEQFF
clone size: medium-sized; J gene: TRBJ2-1; V gene: TRBV11-1; CDR3 protein: CASSLSGRAYNEQFF
clone size: -; J gene: TRBJ1-6; V gene: TRBV6-6; CDR3 protein: CASSYGSPGDNSPLHF
clone size: -; J gene: TRBJ2-1; V gene: TRBV21-1; CDR3 protein: CASIKPRESYNEQFF
clone size: -; J gene: TRBJ1-1; V gene: TRBV18; CDR3 protein: CASSPFEGSNTEAFF
clone size: -; J gene: TRBJ2-7; V gene: TRBV18; CDR3 protein: CASSPRAAGTESYEQYF
clone size: -; J gene: TRBJ2-7; V gene: TRBV12-3/TRBV12-4; CDR3 protein: CASIRTGNLEQYF
clone size: -; J gene: TRBJ1-6; V gene: TRBV10-1; CDR3 protein: CASQDSYNSPLHF
clone size: medium-sized; J gene: TRBJ2-7; V gene: TRBV6-5; CDR3 protein: CASSAPRDRVSYEQYF
clone size: -; J gene: TRBJ1-5; V gene: TRBV6-2/TRBV6-3; CDR3 protein: CASRRPGAGQPQHF
clone size: medium-sized; J gene: TRBJ2-5; V gene: TRBV19; CDR3 protein: CASSIGGTGETQYF
clone size: medium-sized; J gene: TRBJ2-7; V gene: TRBV6-1; CDR3 protein: CASQSARFYEQYF
clone size: medium-sized; J gene: TRBJ2-5; V gene: TRBV5-4; CDR3 protein: CASSLPGQGQETQYF
clone size: medium-sized; J gene: TRBJ1-1; V gene: TRBV27; CDR3 protein: CASMTDYNTEAFF
clone size: medium-sized; J gene: TRBJ2-7; V gene: TRBV5-4; CDR3 protein: CASSFSGRSYEQYF
clone size: -; J gene: TRBJ2-1; V gene: TRBV4-1; CDR3 protein: CASSPLVRNEQFF
clone size: -; J gene: TRBJ1-5; V gene: TRBV20-1; CDR3 protein: CSASRGQGSLYQPQHF
clone size: -; J gene: TRBJ2-1; V gene: TRBV6-1; CDR3 protein: CASSPQGGGAYNEQFF
clone size: -; J gene: TRBJ2-7; V gene: TRBV11-2; CDR3 protein: CASSLRGPYEQYF
clone size: -; J gene: TRBJ1-1; V gene: TRBV5-1; CDR3 protein: CASSLVGQKGDQRWNTEAFF
clone size: medium-sized; J gene: TRBJ2-3; V gene: TRBV6-4; CDR3 protein: CASSDKAGVGTDTQYF
clone size: medium-sized; J gene: TRBJ1-6; V gene: TRBV19; CDR3 protein: CASSSGQGISPLHF
clone size: medium-sized; J gene: TRBJ2-3; V gene: TRBV27; CDR3 protein: CASSQLAVTDTQYF
clone size: -; J gene: TRBJ2-4; V gene: TRBV4-3; CDR3 protein: CASSQDRGTLAKNIQYF
clone size: -; J gene: TRBJ2-1; V gene: TRBV14; CDR3 protein: CASSQGTSGRSRADYNEQFF
clone size: medium-sized; J gene: TRBJ1-6; V gene: TRBV19; CDR3 protein: CASSIVTPGQINSPLHF
clone size: medium-sized; J gene: TRBJ1-1; V gene: TRBV10-3; CDR3 protein: CAISVGRVGTEAFF
clone size: -; J gene: TRBJ2-1; V gene: TRBV24-1; CDR3 protein: CATSGGLAGGFSYNEQFF
clone size: medium-sized; J gene: TRBJ1-1; V gene: TRBV5-6; CDR3 protein: CASSLGGNTEAFF
clone size: medium-sized; J gene: TRBJ1-5; V gene: TRBV6-6; CDR3 protein: CASQTGGDQPQHF
clone size: medium-sized; J gene: TRBJ2-6; V gene: TRBV18; CDR3 protein: CASSPPRSPSTEGANVLTF